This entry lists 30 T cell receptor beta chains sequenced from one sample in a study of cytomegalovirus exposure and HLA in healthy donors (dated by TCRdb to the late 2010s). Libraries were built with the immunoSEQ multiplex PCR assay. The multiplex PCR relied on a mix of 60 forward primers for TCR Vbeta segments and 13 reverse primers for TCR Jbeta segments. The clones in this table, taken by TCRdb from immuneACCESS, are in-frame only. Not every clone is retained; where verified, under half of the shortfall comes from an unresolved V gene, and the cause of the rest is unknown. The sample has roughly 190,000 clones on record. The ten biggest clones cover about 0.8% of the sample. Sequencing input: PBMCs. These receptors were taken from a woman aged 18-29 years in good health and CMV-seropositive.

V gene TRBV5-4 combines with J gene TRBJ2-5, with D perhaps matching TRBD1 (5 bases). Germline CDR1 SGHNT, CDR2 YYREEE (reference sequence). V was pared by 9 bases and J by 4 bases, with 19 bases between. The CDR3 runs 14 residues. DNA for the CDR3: TGTGCCATACGACAGACCCCAAACAGAGAGACCCAGTACTTC. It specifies CAIRQTPNRETQYF.

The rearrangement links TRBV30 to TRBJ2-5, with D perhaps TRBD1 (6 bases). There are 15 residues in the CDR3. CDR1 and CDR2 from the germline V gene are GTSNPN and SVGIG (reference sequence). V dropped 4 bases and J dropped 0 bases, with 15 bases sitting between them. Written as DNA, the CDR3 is TGTGCCTGGACGAGGCAGGGGTCGTACCAAGAGACCCAGTACTTC. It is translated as CAWTRQGSYQETQYF.

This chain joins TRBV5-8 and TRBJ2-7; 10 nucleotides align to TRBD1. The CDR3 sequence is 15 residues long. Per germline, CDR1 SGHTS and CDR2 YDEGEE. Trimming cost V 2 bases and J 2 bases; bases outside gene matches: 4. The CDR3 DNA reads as TGTGCCAGCAGCTTACTGGGACAGGGGACCTACGAGCAGTACTTC. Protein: CASSLLGQGTYEQYF.

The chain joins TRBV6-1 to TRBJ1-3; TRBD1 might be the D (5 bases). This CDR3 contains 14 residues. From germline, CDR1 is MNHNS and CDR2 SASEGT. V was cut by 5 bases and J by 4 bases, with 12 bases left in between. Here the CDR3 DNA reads TGTGCCAGCAGTCGGGGGGAATGGGGAAACACCATATATTTT. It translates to CASSRGEWGNTIYF.

The CDR3 DNA sequence: TGTGCCAGCAGTGAAACAGGGGGGCGCTCCTACGAGCAGTACTTC. It yields the protein CASSETGGRSYEQYF. The chain carries TRBV6-1 and TRBJ2-7, with 8 positions matching TRBD1. The CDR3 totals 15 residues. V lost 2 bases to trimming and J lost 0 bases; unmatched junction nucleotides: 3. The V gene's germline CDR1 is MNHNS and CDR2 SASEGT.

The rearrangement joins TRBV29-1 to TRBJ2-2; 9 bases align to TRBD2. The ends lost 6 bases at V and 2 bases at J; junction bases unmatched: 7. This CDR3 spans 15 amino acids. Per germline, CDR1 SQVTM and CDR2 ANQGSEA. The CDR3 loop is CSVAPGLANTGELFF. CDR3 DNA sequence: TGCAGCGTAGCCCCGGGACTAGCAAACACCGGGGAGCTGTTTTTT.

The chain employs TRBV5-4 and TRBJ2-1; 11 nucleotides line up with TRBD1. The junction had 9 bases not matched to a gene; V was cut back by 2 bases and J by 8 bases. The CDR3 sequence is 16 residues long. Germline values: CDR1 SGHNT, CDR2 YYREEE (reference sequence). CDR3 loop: CASSLTGQGGKDEQFF. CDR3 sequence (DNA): TGTGCCAGCAGCTTAACGGGACAGGGGGGCAAGGATGAGCAGTTCTTC. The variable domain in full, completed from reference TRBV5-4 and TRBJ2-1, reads ETGVTQSPTHLIKTRGQQVTLRCSSQSGHNTVSWYQQALGQGPQFIFQYYREEENGRGNFPPRFSGLQFPNYSSELNVNALELDDSALYLCASSLTGQGGKDEQFFGPGTRLTVL.

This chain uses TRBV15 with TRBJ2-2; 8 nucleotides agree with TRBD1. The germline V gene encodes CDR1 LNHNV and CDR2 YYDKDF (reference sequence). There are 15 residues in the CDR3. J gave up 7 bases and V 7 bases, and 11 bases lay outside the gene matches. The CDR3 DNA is TGTGCCACCACGCTTCAGGGGGCGCTTAACGGGGAGCTGTTTTTT. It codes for CATTLQGALNGELFF.

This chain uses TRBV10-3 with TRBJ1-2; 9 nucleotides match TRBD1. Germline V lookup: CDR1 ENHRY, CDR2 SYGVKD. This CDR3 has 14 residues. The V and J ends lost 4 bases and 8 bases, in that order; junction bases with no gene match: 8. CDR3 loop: CAISAVQGAQGYTF. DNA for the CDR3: TGTGCCATCAGTGCTGTACAGGGGGCGCAGGGCTACACCTTC.

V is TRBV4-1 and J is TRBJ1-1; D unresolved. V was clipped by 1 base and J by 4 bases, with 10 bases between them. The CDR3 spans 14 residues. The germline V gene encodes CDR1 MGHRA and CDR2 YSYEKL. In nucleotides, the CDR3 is TGCGCCAGCAGCCAAGGCAGGCGACCCACTGAAGCTTTCTTT. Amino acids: CASSQGRRPTEAFF.

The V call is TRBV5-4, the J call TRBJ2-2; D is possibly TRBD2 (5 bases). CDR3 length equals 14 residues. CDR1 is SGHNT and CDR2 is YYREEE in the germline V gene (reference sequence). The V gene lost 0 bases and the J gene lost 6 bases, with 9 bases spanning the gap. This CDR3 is CASSLARDPGELFF. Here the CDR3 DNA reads TGTGCCAGCAGCTTGGCCCGGGATCCCGGGGAGCTGTTTTTT.

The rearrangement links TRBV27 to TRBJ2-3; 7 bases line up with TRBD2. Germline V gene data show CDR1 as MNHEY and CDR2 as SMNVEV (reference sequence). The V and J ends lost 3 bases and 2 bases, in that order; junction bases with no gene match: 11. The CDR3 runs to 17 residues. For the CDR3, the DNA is TGTGCCAGCAGTTTGGGACCGGGAGCGGGGACCACAGATACGCAGTATTTT. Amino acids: CASSLGPGAGTTDTQYF.

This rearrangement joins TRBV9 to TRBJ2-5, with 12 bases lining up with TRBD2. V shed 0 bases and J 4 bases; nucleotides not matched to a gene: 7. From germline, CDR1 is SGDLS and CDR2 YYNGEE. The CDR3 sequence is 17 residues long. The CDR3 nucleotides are TGTGCCAGCAGCGTAGCGTCTAGCGGGGGGGCCGGAGAGACCCAGTACTTC. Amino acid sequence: CASSVASSGGAGETQYF.

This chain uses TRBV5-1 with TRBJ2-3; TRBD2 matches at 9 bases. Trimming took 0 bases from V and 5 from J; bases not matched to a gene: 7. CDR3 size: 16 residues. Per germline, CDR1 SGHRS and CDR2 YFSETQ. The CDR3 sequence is CASSLVSGGLGDTQYF. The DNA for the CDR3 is TGCGCCAGCAGCTTGGTTAGCGGGGGACTCGGAGATACGCAGTATTTT.

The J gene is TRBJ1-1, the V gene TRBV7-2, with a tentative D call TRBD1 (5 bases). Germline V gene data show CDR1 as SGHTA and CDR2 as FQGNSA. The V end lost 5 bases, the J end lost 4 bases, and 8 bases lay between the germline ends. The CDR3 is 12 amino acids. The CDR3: CASSLDTTEAFF. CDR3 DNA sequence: TGTGCCAGCAGCCTGGACACCACTGAAGCTTTCTTT.

Written as DNA, the CDR3 is TGTGCCAGCAGCCAAGAGCCCACTACCTACGAGCAGTACTTC. It is translated as CASSQEPTTYEQYF. The rearrangement uses TRBV4-2 and TRBJ2-7; no reliable D call. The CDR3 runs 14 residues. Germline CDR1 LGHNA, CDR2 YNFKEQ. V was shortened by 0 bases and J by 2 bases, with 8 bases between the two germline ends.

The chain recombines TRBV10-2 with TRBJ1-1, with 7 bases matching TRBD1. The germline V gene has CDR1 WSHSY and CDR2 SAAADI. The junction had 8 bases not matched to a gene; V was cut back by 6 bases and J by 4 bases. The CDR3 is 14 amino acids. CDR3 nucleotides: TGCGCCAGCAGGGAGACAGGGAGGGTCACTGAAGCTTTCTTT. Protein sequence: CASRETGRVTEAFF.

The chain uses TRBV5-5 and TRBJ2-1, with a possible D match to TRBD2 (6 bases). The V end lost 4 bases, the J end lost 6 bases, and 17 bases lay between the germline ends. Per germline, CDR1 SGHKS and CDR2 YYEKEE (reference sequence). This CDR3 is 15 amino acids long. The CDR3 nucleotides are TGTGCCAGCAGCACTCTAATGGGGGGTGGCAATGAGCAGTTCTTC. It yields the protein CASSTLMGGGNEQFF.

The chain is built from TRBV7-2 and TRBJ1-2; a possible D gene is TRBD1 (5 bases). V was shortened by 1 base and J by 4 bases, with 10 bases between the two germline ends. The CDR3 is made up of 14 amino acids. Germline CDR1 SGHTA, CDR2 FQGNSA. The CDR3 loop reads CASSLEAGIYGYTF. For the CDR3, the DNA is TGTGCCAGCAGCTTAGAGGCAGGGATCTATGGCTACACCTTC.

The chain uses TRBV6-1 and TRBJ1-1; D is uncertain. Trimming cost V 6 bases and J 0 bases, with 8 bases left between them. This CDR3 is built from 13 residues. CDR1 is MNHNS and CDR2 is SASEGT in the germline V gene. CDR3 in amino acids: CASSKTLNTEAFF. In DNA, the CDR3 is TGTGCCAGCAGCAAGACATTGAACACTGAAGCTTTCTTT.

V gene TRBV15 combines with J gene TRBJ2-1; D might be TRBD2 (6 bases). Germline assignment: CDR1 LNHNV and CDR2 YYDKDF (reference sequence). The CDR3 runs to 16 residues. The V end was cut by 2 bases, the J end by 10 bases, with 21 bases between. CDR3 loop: CATSRLGWGVREEQFF. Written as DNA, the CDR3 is TGTGCCACCAGCAGACTAGGATGGGGGGTACGTGAAGAGCAGTTCTTC.

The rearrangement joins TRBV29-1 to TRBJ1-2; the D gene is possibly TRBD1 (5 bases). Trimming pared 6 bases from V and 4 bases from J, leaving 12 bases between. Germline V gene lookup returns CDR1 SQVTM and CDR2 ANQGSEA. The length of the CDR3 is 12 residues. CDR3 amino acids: CSVYRGSYGYTF. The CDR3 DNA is TGCAGCGTATATAGGGGCAGCTATGGCTACACCTTC.

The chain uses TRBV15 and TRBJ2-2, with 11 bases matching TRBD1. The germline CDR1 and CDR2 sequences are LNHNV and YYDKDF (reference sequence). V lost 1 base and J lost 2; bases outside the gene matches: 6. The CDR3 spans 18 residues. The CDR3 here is CATSRVGTGGTNTGELFF. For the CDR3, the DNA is TGTGCCACCAGCAGAGTAGGGACAGGGGGTACAAACACCGGGGAGCTGTTTTTT.

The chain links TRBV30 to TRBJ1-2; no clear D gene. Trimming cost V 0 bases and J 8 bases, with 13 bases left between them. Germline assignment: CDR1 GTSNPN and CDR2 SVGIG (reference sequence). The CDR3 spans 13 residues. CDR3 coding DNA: TGTGCCTGGAGTGTTTCGCAGGTTGGAGGCTACACCTTC. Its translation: CAWSVSQVGGYTF.

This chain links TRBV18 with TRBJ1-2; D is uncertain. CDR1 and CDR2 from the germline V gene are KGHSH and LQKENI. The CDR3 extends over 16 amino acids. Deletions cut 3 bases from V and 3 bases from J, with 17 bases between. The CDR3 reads CASSPPTDGSDYGYTF. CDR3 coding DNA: TGTGCCAGCTCACCTCCCACAGACGGCTCCGACTATGGCTACACCTTC.

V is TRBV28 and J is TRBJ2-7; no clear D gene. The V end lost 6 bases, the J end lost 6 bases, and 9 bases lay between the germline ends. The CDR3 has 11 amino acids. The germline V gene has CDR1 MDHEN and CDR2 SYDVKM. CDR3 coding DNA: TGTGCCAGCAGCCAGCTAGGCGAGCAGTACTTC. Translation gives CASSQLGEQYF.

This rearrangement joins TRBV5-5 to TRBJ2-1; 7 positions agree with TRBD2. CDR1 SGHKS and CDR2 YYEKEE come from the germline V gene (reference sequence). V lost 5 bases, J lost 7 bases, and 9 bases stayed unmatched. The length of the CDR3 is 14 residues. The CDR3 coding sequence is TGTGCCAGCAGAGAGCACCCCGGGGGGAATGAGCAGTTCTTC. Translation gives CASREHPGGNEQFF.

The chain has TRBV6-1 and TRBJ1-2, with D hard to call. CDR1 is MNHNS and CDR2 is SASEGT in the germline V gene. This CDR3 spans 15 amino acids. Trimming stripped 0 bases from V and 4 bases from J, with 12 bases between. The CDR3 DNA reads TGTGCCAGCAGTGAAGCGCTGCTATTTCGCTATGGCTACACCTTC. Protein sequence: CASSEALLFRYGYTF.

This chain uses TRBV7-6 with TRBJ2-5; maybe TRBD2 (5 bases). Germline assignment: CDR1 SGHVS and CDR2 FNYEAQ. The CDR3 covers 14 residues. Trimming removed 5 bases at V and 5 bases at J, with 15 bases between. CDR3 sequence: CASSLGGAYETQYF. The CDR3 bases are TGTGCCAGCAGCCTAGGAGGAGCTTACGAGACCCAGTACTTC.

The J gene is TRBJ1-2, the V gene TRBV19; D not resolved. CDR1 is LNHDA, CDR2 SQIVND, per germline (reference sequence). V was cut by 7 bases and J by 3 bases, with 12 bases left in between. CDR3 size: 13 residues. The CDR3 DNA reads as TGTGCCAGTATGAGTTGGCGGGACTATGGCTACACCTTC. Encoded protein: CASMSWRDYGYTF.